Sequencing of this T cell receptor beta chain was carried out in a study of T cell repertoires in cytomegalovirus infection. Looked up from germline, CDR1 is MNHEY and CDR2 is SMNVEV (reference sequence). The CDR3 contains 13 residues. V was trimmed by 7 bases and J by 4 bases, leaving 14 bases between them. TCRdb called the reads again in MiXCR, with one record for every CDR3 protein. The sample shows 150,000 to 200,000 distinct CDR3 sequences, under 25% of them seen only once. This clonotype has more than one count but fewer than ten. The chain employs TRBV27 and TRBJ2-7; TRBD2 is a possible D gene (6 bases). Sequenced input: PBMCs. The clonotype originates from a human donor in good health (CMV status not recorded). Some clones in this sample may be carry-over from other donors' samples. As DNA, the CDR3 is TGTGCCAGCACCCGGAGGGCCGGGTACGAGCAGTACTTC. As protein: CASTRRAGYEQYF.